These T cell receptor beta chains were read from a single sample in a study of T cell repertoires in cytomegalovirus infection. These receptors are not linked to any known antigen. TCRdb redid the calling of the reads with MiXCR, one entry per CDR3 protein. The profile shows about 770,000 distinct CDR3 sequences, 25% to 35% of them singletons. Sample: cultured CD8+ T cells from PBMCs, taken from culture after CMV antigen stimulation. The receptors here all came from a human donor in good health (CMV status not recorded). Some clones in this sample may be carry-over from other donors' samples. The CDR3 runs from the conserved cysteine through the conserved F or W. D genes are given only for firm matches. Not all rows give a size; the values are once, few, many and, for expanded clones, a class.

V	size	D	J	CDR3	DNA
TRBV28	-	-	TRBJ1-1	CANMIAGVQAFF	TGTGCCAACATGATCGCGGGGGTCCAAGCTTTCTTT
TRBV10-3	few	TRBD2	TRBJ2-6	CAISERLAVLDGANVLTF	TGTGCCATCAGTGAGCGACTAGCGGTGCTGGATGGGGCCAACGTCCTGACTTTC
TRBV6-2/TRBV6-3	-	TRBD2	TRBJ2-1	CASSYSGPLAEQFF	TGTGCCAGCAGTTACTCGGGGCCACTAGCGGAGCAGTTCTTC
TRBV7-6	few	TRBD1	TRBJ1-2	CASSARQGENGYTF	TGTGCCAGCAGCGCCCGACAGGGCGAAAATGGCTACACCTTC
TRBV6-2/TRBV6-3	-	-	TRBJ2-5	CASSFPETQYF	TGTGCCAGCAGTTTCCCGGAGACCCAGTACTTC
TRBV7-8	-	TRBD1	TRBJ1-3	CASSFAQGARGNTIYF	TGTGCCAGCAGCTTTGCCCAGGGGGCGCGAGGAAACACCATATATTTT
TRBV6-5	few	-	TRBJ1-1	CASSMWGPTEAFF	TGTGCCAGTTCCATGTGGGGCCCCACTGAAGCTTTCTTT
TRBV29-1	-	-	TRBJ2-7	CSVRGEGPYEQYF	TGCAGCGTGAGGGGGGAAGGCCCCTACGAGCAGTACTTC
TRBV7-9	-	TRBD1	TRBJ1-2	CASGPPGQADYGYTF	TGTGCCAGCGGTCCCCCGGGACAGGCGGACTATGGCTACACCTTC
TRBV7-2	many	TRBD2	TRBJ2-1	CASSSSSGGAGNEQFF	TGTGCCAGCAGCTCTTCTAGCGGGGGGGCCGGAAATGAGCAGTTCTTC
TRBV4-1	-	-	TRBJ1-2	CASSQDLGAVPTNYGYTF	TGTGCCAGCAGCCAAGATTTAGGGGCGGTCCCAACTAACTATGGCTACACCTTC
TRBV19	-	TRBD1	TRBJ1-4	CASEGQGNPQLGNEKLFF	TGTGCCAGTGAGGGACAGGGGAATCCACAACTGGGTAATGAAAAACTGTTTTTT
TRBV7-9	few	TRBD1	TRBJ2-7	CASTDWTGSSYEQYF	TGTGCCAGCACTGATTGGACAGGGTCCTCCTACGAGCAGTACTTC
TRBV20-1	-	-	TRBJ1-2	CSAREASNYGYTF	TGCAGTGCTAGAGAAGCATCGAACTATGGCTACACCTTC
TRBV27	many	TRBD2	TRBJ2-1	CASSSGFSGGADEQFF	TGTGCCAGCAGTTCCGGGTTTAGCGGGGGGGCAGATGAGCAGTTCTTC
TRBV5-4	few	-	TRBJ2-6	CASSYLTGLGANVLTF	TGTGCCAGCAGCTACCTAACAGGGCTTGGGGCCAACGTCCTGACTTTC
TRBV4-1	-	TRBD1	TRBJ1-2	CASSQGLLRQGAAAELGYTF	TGCGCCAGCAGCCAAGGGCTACTTAGGCAGGGGGCCGCAGCTGAATTAGGCTACACCTTC
TRBV27	-	-	TRBJ2-3	CASSLRGDPFTDTQYF	TGTGCCAGCAGTTTACGAGGCGACCCCTTCACAGATACGCAGTATTTT
TRBV5-5	-	TRBD1	TRBJ2-5	CASSSPGQGGQETQYF	TGTGCCAGCAGCTCACCGGGACAGGGGGGGCAAGAGACCCAGTACTTC
TRBV12-3/TRBV12-4	many	-	TRBJ1-4	CASSFSRVSNEKLFF	TGTGCCAGCAGTTTTAGTAGGGTGTCTAATGAAAAACTGTTTTTT
TRBV7-2	-	-	TRBJ1-1	CASSSGFPQNTEAFF	TGTGCCAGCAGTTCAGGGTTCCCCCAGAACACTGAAGCTTTCTTT
TRBV11-3	few	TRBD1	TRBJ2-7	CASSDSGTGFHEQYF	TGTGCCAGCAGCGACTCCGGGACAGGGTTCCACGAGCAGTACTTC